The clone carrying this T cell receptor beta chain showed up many times. The antigen is not known. This entry comes from a study of metastatic and nonmetastatic thyroid tumors. The overall study: For malignant and benign thyroid patients, tumor or nodule tissue and blood were the sources whose repertoires were compared.

Thyroid surgery was preceded by no treatment in any patient. Overall study findings and caveats: Reportedly, malignant thyroid tumors had significantly higher TCR beta diversity than benign nodules, in blood and tumor.

Under the authors' procedure: Building a distant-metastasis classifier for papillary thyroid cancer drew on CDR3 differences across clinicopathological groups. From the PCR reads, TCRdb re-called clones with MiXCR. The V and J calls follow TCRdb's processing rather than the paper's. This table has under 100,000 clones, over 8.5% appearing once. The source material was blood. The sequence was obtained from a female donor with papillary thyroid cancer or a benign thyroid nodule (not recorded which). Some clones in this sample may be carry-over from other donors' samples.

In DNA form, the CDR3 reads TGCGCCAGCAGCCGGGGACAAGAGATATACACTGAAGCTTTCTTT. As protein: CASSRGQEIYTEAFF. J is TRBJ1-1 and V is TRBV5-1, with D maybe TRBD1 (6 bases). Trimming cost V 4 bases and J 3 bases, with 16 bases left between them. This CDR3 region has 15 residues. In germline, CDR1 is SGHRS, CDR2 YFSETQ.